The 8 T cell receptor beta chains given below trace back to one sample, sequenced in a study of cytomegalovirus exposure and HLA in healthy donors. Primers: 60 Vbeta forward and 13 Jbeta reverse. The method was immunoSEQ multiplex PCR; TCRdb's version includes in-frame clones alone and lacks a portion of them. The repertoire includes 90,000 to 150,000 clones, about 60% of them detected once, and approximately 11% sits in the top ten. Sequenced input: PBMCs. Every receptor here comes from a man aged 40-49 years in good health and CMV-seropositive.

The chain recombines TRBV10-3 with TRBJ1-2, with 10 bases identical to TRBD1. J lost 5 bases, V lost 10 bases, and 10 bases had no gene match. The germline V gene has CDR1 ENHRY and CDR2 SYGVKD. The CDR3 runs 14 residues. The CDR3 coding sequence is TGTGCCACCCGACAGGGGGCCTATCTTTATGGCTACACCTTC. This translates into CATRQGAYLYGYTF.

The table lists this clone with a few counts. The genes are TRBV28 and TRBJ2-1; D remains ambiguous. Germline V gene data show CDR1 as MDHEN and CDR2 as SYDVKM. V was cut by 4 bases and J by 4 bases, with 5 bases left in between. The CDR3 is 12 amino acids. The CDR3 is CASSSRYNEQFF. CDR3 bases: TGTGCCAGCAGTTCTAGATACAATGAGCAGTTCTTC.

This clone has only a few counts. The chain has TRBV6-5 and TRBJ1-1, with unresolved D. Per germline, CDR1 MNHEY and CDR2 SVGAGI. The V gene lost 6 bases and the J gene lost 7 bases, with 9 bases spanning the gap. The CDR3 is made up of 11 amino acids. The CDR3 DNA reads TGTGCCAGCAGCTCCGAGATTGAAGCTTTCTTT. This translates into CASSSEIEAFF.

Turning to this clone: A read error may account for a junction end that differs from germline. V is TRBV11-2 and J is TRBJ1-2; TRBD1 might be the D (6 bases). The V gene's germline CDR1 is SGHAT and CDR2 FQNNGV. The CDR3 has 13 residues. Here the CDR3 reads CASSLDRGGFPPF. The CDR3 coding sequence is TGTGCCAGCAGCTTAGATAGGGGGGGCTTCCCTCCCTTC.

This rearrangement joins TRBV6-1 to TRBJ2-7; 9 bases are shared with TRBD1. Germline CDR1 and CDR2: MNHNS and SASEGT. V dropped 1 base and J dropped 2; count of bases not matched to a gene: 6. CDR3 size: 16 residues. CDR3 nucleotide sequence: TGTGCCAGCAGTGAAGGGACAGGGGCAAATACCTACGAGCAGTACTTC. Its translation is CASSEGTGANTYEQYF.

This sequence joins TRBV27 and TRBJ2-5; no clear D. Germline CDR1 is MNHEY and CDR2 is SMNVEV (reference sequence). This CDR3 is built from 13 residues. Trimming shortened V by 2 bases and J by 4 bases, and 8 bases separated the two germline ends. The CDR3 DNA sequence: TGTGCCAGCAGTTTAACTTGGTCAGAGACCCAGTACTTC. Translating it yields CASSLTWSETQYF.

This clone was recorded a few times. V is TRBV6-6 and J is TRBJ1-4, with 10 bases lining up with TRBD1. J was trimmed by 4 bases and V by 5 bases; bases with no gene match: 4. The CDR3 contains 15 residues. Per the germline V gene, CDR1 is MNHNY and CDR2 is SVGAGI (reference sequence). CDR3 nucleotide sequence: TGTGCCAGCAGTATAGGGACAGGGGATAATGAAAAACTGTTTTTT. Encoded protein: CASSIGTGDNEKLFF.

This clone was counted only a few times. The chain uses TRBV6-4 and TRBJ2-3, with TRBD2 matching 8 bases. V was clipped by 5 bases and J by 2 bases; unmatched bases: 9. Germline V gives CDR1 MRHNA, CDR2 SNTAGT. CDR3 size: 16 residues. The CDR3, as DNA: TGTGCCAGCAGTTCAGAGCGGGAGAAGTTCACAGATACGCAGTATTTT. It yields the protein CASSSEREKFTDTQYF.